This T cell receptor beta chain originates from a study of T cells in localized non-small cell lung cancer. Notes on the study in general: Compared with tumor, uninvolved adjacent lung displayed greater T cell clonality, ranking highest overall.

Assay: immunoSEQ multiplex PCR; the TCRdb copy retains only in-frame clones and omits some. The sample carries around 69,000 clones, roughly 90% recorded once. Remarks on this clone: No antigen is known for it.

The CDR3 consists of 16 residues. V dropped 4 bases and J dropped 8; count of bases not matched to a gene: 17. From germline, CDR1 is SGHRS and CDR2 YFSETQ. The V and J genes are TRBV5-1 and TRBJ1-2, with TRBD1 matching over 7 bases. The clonotype comes from a woman between 35 and 75 years old with stage I lung adenocarcinoma. This sample comprised peripheral blood, obtained before any cancer treatment. CDR3 sequence: CASSDGQALVGGGYTF. The CDR3 DNA follows: TGCGCCAGCAGCGACGGACAGGCTTTGGTGGGTGGCGGCTACACCTTC.